This T cell receptor beta chain was captured in a study of blood T cell repertoires in COVID-19. Across the whole study: Nucleic acid was either cDNA or gDNA, and it came from T cells, B-cell-depleted T cells, or PBMCs.

This clone appeared once. Germline loops: CDR1 LNHDA, CDR2 SQIVND (reference sequence). V lost 4 bases to trimming and J lost 8 bases; unmatched junction nucleotides: 4. The CDR3 is 14 residues long. In the authors' methods: Reference gene primers were amplified, and this amplification served to estimate nucleated cell counts. Produced via immunoSEQ multiplex PCR; TCRdb's table is partial and in-frame only. The V and J calls and clone size are taken from that table; D and trimming were inferred from the DNA. The sample lists roughly 100,000 clones; roughly 90% were seen once. V is TRBV19 and J is TRBJ2-1; 11 bases are a match to TRBD2. This receptor was identified in a woman at least 80 years old in a cohort sampled during active COVID-19. Sequenced input: peripheral blood. The chain's CDR3 is CASSKVAGGYEQFF. In nucleotides, the CDR3 is TGTGCCAGTAGTAAGGTAGCGGGAGGGTATGAGCAGTTCTTC.